This entry concerns a single T cell receptor (beta chain). The PCR was carried out with 60 Vbeta primers and 13 Jbeta primers. Data came from immunoSEQ multiplex PCR; TCRdb stores just in-frame clones and leaves some out. The data show 130,000 or so clones, with under 85% seen just once and more than 4% held by the top ten. CDR1 is SEHNR, CDR2 FQNEAQ, per germline (reference sequence). The CDR3 sequence is 13 residues long. Trimming stripped 4 bases from V and 7 bases from J, with 14 bases between. This specimen belongs to a study of cytomegalovirus exposure and HLA in healthy donors. This chain links TRBV7-9 with TRBJ2-7; D call uncertain. This clonotype was obtained from a male donor in good health and CMV-seropositive. Sequencing was carried out using PBMCs. The CDR3 DNA follows: TGTGCCAGCAGCTCAATAGTTGAATCGGAGCAGTACTTC. It translates to CASSSIVESEQYF.